This is a list of T cell receptor beta chains from one sample in a study of blood T cells in healthy people across ages. Via MiXCR, TCRdb re-called the 5' RACE reads, giving one row per CDR3 protein. The table includes roughly 1,700,000 distinct CDR3 sequences, roughly 30% detected once. The sequencing sample was made of blood. The receptors shown here come from a woman aged 25 to 39 in good health. Each CDR3 is given with its conserved first and last residue. Each record gives: V gene, D gene, clone size, J gene, CDR3 protein, CDR3 DNA. A D gene is named only where the DNA matches it firmly. Some rows mark clone size as missing; the rest say once, few, many or name a class of expanded clone.

TRBV6-5	TRBD2	.	TRBJ2-7	CASSYSTSGYNEQYF	TGTGCCAGCAGTTACTCGACTAGCGGTTACAATGAGCAGTACTTC
TRBV18	TRBD1	.	TRBJ2-5	CASSQGQGSQGTQYF	TGTGCCAGCTCACAAGGACAGGGGTCACAAGGGACCCAGTACTTC
TRBV27	TRBD1	.	TRBJ2-7	CARDLQGTVEQYF	TGTGCCAGGGACTTACAGGGGACCGTCGAGCAGTACTTC
TRBV7-2	TRBD1	.	TRBJ2-7	CASSLDLTGYEQYF	TGTGCCAGCAGCTTAGACCTGACAGGGTACGAGCAGTACTTC
TRBV12-3/TRBV12-4	TRBD1	few	TRBJ1-1	CASSSYRQGWGTEAFF	TGTGCCAGCTCTTCGTATCGACAGGGATGGGGCACTGAAGCTTTCTTT
TRBV15	TRBD2	many	TRBJ2-7	CATSRDKISGSYEQYF	TGTGCCACCAGCAGAGATAAAATTAGCGGGAGCTACGAGCAGTACTTC
TRBV9	TRBD2	.	TRBJ2-1	CASSVDPLAGEIYNEQFF	TGTGCCAGCAGCGTAGACCCCCTTGCGGGAGAGATCTACAATGAGCAGTTCTTC
TRBV4-2	TRBD2	few	TRBJ2-7	CASSQEWGAGGPYEQYF	TGTGCCAGCAGCCAAGAGTGGGGGGCGGGGGGGCCCTACGAGCAGTACTTC
TRBV5-6	.	few	TRBJ1-5	CASSGGARQPQHF	TGTGCCAGCAGCGGTGGGGCGCGTCAGCCCCAGCATTTT
TRBV10-3	.	.	TRBJ1-1	CAISENRDGTEAFF	TGTGCCATCAGTGAGAACAGGGATGGCACTGAAGCTTTCTTT
TRBV29-1	TRBD1	few	TRBJ1-1	CSVRRDSMNTEAFF	TGCAGCGTCCGACGGGACAGCATGAACACTGAAGCTTTCTTT
TRBV2	.	.	TRBJ2-7	CASSDSRQGGEQYF	TGTGCCAGCAGTGACTCCAGGCAGGGAGGAGAGCAGTACTTC
TRBV15	.	.	TRBJ2-6	CATSAITPDSGANVLTF	TGTGCCACCAGCGCCATCACTCCGGACTCTGGGGCCAACGTCCTGACTTTC
TRBV5-1	.	many	TRBJ1-2	CASSGSVNYGYTF	TGCGCCAGCAGCGGGTCAGTTAACTATGGCTACACCTTC
TRBV7-9	.	few	TRBJ1-1	CASSFPRPSPAFF	TGTGCCAGCAGCTTCCCCCGGCCCTCCCCGGCTTTCTTT
TRBV18	TRBD1	.	TRBJ2-1	CASSPTLDRGETQFF	TGTGCCAGCTCACCGACACTGGACAGGGGAGAGACCCAGTTCTTC